This T cell receptor beta chain was obtained from a study of response to subunit inactivated influenza vaccine (dated by TCRdb to 2017 to 2018). With respect to the entire study: The study used deep quantitative T cell receptor repertoire profiling to track responses to a trivalent subunit inactivated influenza vaccine.

CDR1 and CDR2, per the germline V gene, are MDHEN and SYDVKM. The CDR3, cysteine through phenylalanine, is 16 amino acids long. Kept here is only the CDR3 DNA, which spans 48 bases and is read in frame from base 1. V lost 6 bases and J lost 3 bases; the stretch between them is 18 bases long. Note on this clonotype: Which antigen it targets is not known. Within one base of it there is no much larger clone, and no base qualities were kept.

The research as a whole found: According to the authors, only a limited number of new T cells may be recruited by each seasonal influenza vaccination.

Library preparation was by RT-PCR. For sequencing, an Illumina HiSeq 2500 was employed. The public reads were reanalyzed by TCRdb: fastp trimming at Q25, MiXCR alignment, in-frame beta chains only. All rows with the same CDR3 protein become a single entry with the most common DNA and genes. This sample is represented by about 610,000 distinct CDR3 sequences; approximately 15% of them were singletons. The ten largest make up approximately 10% of the sample. This receptor chain uses TRBV28 and TRBJ1-5; the D gene is possibly TRBD1, with 6 bases matching. The clonotype originates from a man aged 50-59 years who received an inactivated influenza vaccine. Donor details come from another sample of the same person, matched by shared clones. Specimen: PBMCs from blood, collected 12 days after vaccination. The DNA sequence is given as TGTGCCAGCAGGTACCTACAGGGATCTTACAATCAGCCCCAGCATTTT. Its translation is CASRYLQGSYNQPQHF.